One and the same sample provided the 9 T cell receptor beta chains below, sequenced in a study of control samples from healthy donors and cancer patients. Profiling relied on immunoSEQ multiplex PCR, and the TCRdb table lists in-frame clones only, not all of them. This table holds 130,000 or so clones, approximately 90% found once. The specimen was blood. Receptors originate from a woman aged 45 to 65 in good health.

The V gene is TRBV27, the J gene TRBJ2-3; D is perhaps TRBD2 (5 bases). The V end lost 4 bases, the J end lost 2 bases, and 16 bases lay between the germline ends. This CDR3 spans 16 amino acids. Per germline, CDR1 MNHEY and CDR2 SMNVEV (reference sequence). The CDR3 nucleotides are TGTGCCAGCAGTTCCCCCTCTAGCCCTACCACAGATACGCAGTATTTT. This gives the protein CASSSPSSPTTDTQYF.

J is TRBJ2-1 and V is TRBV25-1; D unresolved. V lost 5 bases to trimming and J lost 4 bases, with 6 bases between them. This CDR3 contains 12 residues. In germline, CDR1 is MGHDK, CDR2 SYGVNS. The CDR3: CASSYGYNEQFF. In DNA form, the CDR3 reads TGTGCCAGCAGTTATGGGTACAATGAGCAGTTCTTC. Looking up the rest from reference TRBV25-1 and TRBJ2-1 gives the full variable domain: EADIYQTPRYLVIGTGKKITLECSQTMGHDKMYWYQQDPGMELHLIHYSYGVNSTEKGDLSSESTVSRIRTEHFPLTLESARPSHTSQYLCASSYGYNEQFFGPGTRLTVL.

The CDR3 nucleotides are TGTGCCAGCAGCTTGGAGTGGGCCTCTGGAAACACCATATATTTT. Amino acids: CASSLEWASGNTIYF. J is TRBJ1-3 and V is TRBV5-6; D is unresolved. Germline CDR1 reads SGHDT; CDR2 reads YYEEEE. The CDR3 runs 15 residues. The V and J ends lost 0 bases and 0 bases respectively, with 7 bases between them.

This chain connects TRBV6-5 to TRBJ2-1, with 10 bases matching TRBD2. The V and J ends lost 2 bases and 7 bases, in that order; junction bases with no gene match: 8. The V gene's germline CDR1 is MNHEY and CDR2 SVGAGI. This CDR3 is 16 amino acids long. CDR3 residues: CASSYVSGRAPNEQFF. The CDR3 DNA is TGTGCCAGCAGTTACGTCAGCGGGAGGGCCCCAAATGAGCAGTTCTTC.

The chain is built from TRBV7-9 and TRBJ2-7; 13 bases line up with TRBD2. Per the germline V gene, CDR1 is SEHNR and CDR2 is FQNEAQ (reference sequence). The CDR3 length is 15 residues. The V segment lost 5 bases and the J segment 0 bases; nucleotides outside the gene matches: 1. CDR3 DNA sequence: TGTGCCAGCAGCGGACTAGCGGGAGCCTCCTACGAGCAGTACTTC. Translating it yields CASSGLAGASYEQYF.

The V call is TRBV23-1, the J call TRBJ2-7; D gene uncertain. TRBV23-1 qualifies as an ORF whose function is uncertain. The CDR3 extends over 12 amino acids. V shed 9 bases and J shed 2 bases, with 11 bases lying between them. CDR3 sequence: CASPADTYEQYF. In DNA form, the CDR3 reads TGCGCCAGTCCTGCAGACACCTACGAGCAGTACTTC.

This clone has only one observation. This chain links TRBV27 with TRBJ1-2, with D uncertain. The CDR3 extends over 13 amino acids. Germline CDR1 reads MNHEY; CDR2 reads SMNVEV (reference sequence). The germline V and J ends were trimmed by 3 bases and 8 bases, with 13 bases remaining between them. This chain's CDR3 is CASSLRSGSGYTF. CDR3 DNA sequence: TGTGCCAGCAGTTTGAGATCGGGTTCCGGCTACACCTTC.

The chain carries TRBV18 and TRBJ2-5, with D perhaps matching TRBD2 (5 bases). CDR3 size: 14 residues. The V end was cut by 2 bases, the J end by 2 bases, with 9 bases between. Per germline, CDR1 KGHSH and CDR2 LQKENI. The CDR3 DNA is TGTGCCAGCTCACCAAAGGACTGGCAAGAGACCCAGTACTTC. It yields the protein CASSPKDWQETQYF.

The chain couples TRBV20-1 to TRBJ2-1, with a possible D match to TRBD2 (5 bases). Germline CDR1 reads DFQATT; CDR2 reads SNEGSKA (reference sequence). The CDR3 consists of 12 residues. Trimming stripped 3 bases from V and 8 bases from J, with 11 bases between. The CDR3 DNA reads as TGCAGTGCTAGTAAGGGAGAACATGAGCAGTTCTTC. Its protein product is CSASKGEHEQFF.